This is a list of T cell receptor beta chains from one sample in a study of blood T cells in healthy people across ages. A single record per CDR3 protein comes from TCRdb applying MiXCR to the 5' RACE reads. This repertoire shows around 1,800,000 distinct CDR3 sequences, about two fifths found once; its top ten account for about 21%. The material sequenced was blood. These receptors originate from a human donor in good health. Both conserved end residues are part of each CDR3. The order of the fields is V gene, J gene, CDR3 protein.

v_call: TRBV6-5; j_call: TRBJ2-1; cdr3_aa: CASSYSGQGLSIRGVNEQFF
v_call: TRBV4-1; j_call: TRBJ1-2; cdr3_aa: CASSRDDLLNYGYTF
v_call: TRBV7-2; j_call: TRBJ1-2; cdr3_aa: CASSLQTSNQGYTF
v_call: TRBV4-1; j_call: TRBJ2-1; cdr3_aa: CASRGPGTYNEQFF
v_call: TRBV29-1; j_call: TRBJ2-3; cdr3_aa: CSVQKTGTDTQYF
v_call: TRBV7-3; j_call: TRBJ2-1; cdr3_aa: CASSLKGGAVNEQFF
v_call: TRBV7-2; j_call: TRBJ1-2; cdr3_aa: CASSPNTALVYGYTF
v_call: TRBV10-3; j_call: TRBJ2-7; cdr3_aa: CAIRMTSGNPYEQYF
v_call: TRBV20-1; j_call: TRBJ2-1; cdr3_aa: CSATARDRDNEQFF
v_call: TRBV29-1; j_call: TRBJ1-1; cdr3_aa: CSVFYRGEAFF
v_call: TRBV5-8; j_call: TRBJ1-6; cdr3_aa: CASSPRTANSPLHF
v_call: TRBV20-1; j_call: TRBJ2-7; cdr3_aa: CSAWTQGGYEQYF
v_call: TRBV27; j_call: TRBJ1-5; cdr3_aa: CASREGTGYSNQPQHF
v_call: TRBV12-3/TRBV12-4; j_call: TRBJ2-5; cdr3_aa: CASSSTPGTQYF
v_call: TRBV9; j_call: TRBJ2-7; cdr3_aa: CASSVDTGPYEQYF
v_call: TRBV3-1; j_call: TRBJ1-2; cdr3_aa: CASSQRVGRGYGYTF
v_call: TRBV7-2; j_call: TRBJ1-2; cdr3_aa: CASSWDTQIPHYGYTF
v_call: TRBV11-2; j_call: TRBJ2-3; cdr3_aa: CASSSKPGEDTQYF
v_call: TRBV24-1; j_call: TRBJ2-5; cdr3_aa: CATSDPDRGEETQYF
v_call: TRBV10-3; j_call: TRBJ2-7; cdr3_aa: CAISGTASSYEQYF
v_call: TRBV12-3/TRBV12-4; j_call: TRBJ1-5; cdr3_aa: CASSQTGQDNQPQHF
v_call: TRBV20-1; j_call: TRBJ2-7; cdr3_aa: CSAQSPLGTDYEQYF
v_call: TRBV20-1; j_call: TRBJ2-5; cdr3_aa: CSAVPGQGARETQYF
v_call: TRBV6-2/TRBV6-3; j_call: TRBJ2-3; cdr3_aa: CASSYGTASDTQYF
v_call: TRBV10-3; j_call: TRBJ1-2; cdr3_aa: CAISESSPLNGYTF
v_call: TRBV7-8; j_call: TRBJ1-3; cdr3_aa: CASSLVGQGVNTIYF
v_call: TRBV29-1; j_call: TRBJ1-1; cdr3_aa: CSARAAGNTEAFF
v_call: TRBV9; j_call: TRBJ2-1; cdr3_aa: CASSEYRQGVGNEQFF
v_call: TRBV11-2; j_call: TRBJ2-1; cdr3_aa: CASSLGTLTGGTRNEQFF
v_call: TRBV12-3/TRBV12-4; j_call: TRBJ1-5; cdr3_aa: CATSRGGKQPQHF
v_call: TRBV24-1; j_call: TRBJ1-5; cdr3_aa: CATSLGRSNQPQHF